The clone carrying this T cell receptor (beta chain) was seen a single time. Its antigen remains unidentified. This sample was taken from a study of T-cell reconstitution after alpha-beta-depleted transplantation in children. Study-wide points: Some patients owed their high day-60 TCRbeta diversity to surviving recipient T cells and thymic progenitors. Approximately two months post-transplant, alpha-beta T cells reportedly originated from several hundred expanded graft clones. Among T cells one year after transplant, newly produced cells accounted for most counts and diversity.

Researchers prepared the TCRbeta library using unique molecular identifiers, the study reports. TCRdb used MiXCR to reprocess the PCR reads, holding one entry per CDR3 protein. The sample holds hundreds of thousands of distinct CDR3 sequences, about an eighth seen once. The germline V gene encodes CDR1 DFQATT and CDR2 SNEGSKA (reference sequence). CDR3 length: 16 residues. J was trimmed by 6 bases and V by 2 bases; bases with no gene match: 13. This receptor was obtained from a girl aged 2 to 9 with congenital amegakaryocytic thrombocytopenia, due to receive a stem cell transplant. The sequenced sample was PBMCs, obtained before TCRalphabeta/CD19-depleted stem cell transplant. The chain employs TRBV20-1 and TRBJ2-4; 7 bases line up with TRBD2. The CDR3 here is CSARPTSPNGLNIQYF. CDR3 DNA: TGCAGTGCTAGACCGACTAGCCCCAACGGCTTAAACATTCAGTACTTC.